The 2 T cell receptor beta chains below come from one sample, sequenced in a study of cytomegalovirus exposure and HLA in healthy donors. The PCR ran on 60 Vbeta and 13 Jbeta primers. TCRdb's copy holds only in-frame clones and misses some; the assay was immunoSEQ multiplex PCR. The sample lists 130,000 or so clones; about 80% were seen once. Sequencing input: PBMCs. All receptors derive from a woman between 18 and 30 years old in good health and CMV-seronegative.

V gene TRBV5-1 combines with J gene TRBJ2-5, with a possible D match to TRBD1 (7 bases). Germline V CDR1 and CDR2: SGHRS, YFSETQ. This CDR3 contains 18 residues. Deletions cut 3 bases from V and 5 bases from J, with 26 bases between. The CDR3 protein is CASSWGDSHGGEKETQYF. DNA for the CDR3: TGCGCCAGCAGCTGGGGGGACAGCCATGGAGGGGAAAAGGAGACCCAGTACTTC.

The rearrangement joins TRBV4-1 to TRBJ2-1; D ambiguous. The CDR3 consists of 14 residues. Per the germline V gene, CDR1 is MGHRA and CDR2 is YSYEKL. V was clipped by 4 bases and J by 1 base, with 8 bases between them. CDR3 protein: CASSRPQSYNEQFF. The CDR3 DNA follows: TGCGCCAGCAGCCGGCCCCAGTCCTACAATGAGCAGTTCTTC.